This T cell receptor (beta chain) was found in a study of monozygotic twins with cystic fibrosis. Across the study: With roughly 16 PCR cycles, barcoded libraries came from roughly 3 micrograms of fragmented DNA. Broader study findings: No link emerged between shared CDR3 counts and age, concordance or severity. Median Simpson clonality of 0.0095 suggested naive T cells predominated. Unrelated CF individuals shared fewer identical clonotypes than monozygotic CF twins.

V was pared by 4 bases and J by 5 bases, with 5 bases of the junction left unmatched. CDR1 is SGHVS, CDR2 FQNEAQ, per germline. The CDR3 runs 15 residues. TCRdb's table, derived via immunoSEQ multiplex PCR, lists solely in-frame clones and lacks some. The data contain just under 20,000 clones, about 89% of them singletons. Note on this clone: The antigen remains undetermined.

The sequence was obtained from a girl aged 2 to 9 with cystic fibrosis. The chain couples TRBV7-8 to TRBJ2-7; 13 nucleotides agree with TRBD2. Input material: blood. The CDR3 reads CASSWGLAGTDEQYF. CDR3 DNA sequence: TGTGCCAGCAGCTGGGGACTAGCGGGAACGGACGAGCAGTACTTC.